This T cell receptor beta chain comes out of a study of T cell responses to AZD1222 COVID-19 vaccine (dated by TCRdb to about 2021). About the investigation overall: A total of 233 trial participants underwent TCR sequencing, of whom 200 to 220 received two doses of AZD1222 and approximately 25 received two doses of the MenACWY control vaccine. Trial participants were enrolled by age into 18-55, 56-69 and 70-plus year subgroups, with about 150, 28 and 57 TCR-sequenced participants respectively. Beyond this particular receptor, the publication reports: Conclusions about previously exposed vaccinees are limited, since just five or six AZD1222 recipients were seropositive for SARS-CoV-2 at baseline. Most participants were white British and females outnumbered males, and the authors suggested that clonal diversity may have been underestimated. Reportedly, almost half of the unique spike-specific TCRs recognized epitopes lying outside the regions that are mutated in the B.1.351 and B.1.1.7 variants. Because no samples from the day 14 peak response were available, repertoires could be characterized only after the peak T cell response. The whole spike protein was spanned by vaccine-associated CD4 TCRs, and dominant responses were seen in regions 160-218 and 743-854. After two AZD1222 doses, both the breadth and the depth of spike-specific TCRs were significantly higher than at day 0 and than in MenACWY recipients. The 56-69-year group was small, and its depth increase did not reach significance, likely because of low power.

CDR1 and CDR2 are drawn from the germline V gene: SQVTM, ANQGSEA. V and J are trimmed by 2 bases and 7 bases, and the gene matches miss 3 bases of the junction. The CDR3 measures 12 amino acids from cysteine to phenylalanine. Only the CDR3 DNA is retained, 36 bases long and in frame from the first base. The CDR3 regions of human TCRbeta chains were analyzed by immunosequencing. In the authors' own workflow: Repertoire TCRs were checked for matches against a reference library of SARS-CoV-2-specific TCRs that had been generated using the MIRA antigen-specificity platform. Breadth was defined as the fraction of unique TCRs that were SARS-CoV-2-associated. Depth was defined as the fraction of total T cells that were SARS-CoV-2-associated. Each spike-specific TCR was assigned to its reactive spike region and to a CD4 or CD8 class using the MIRA data. Log10-transformed breadth and depth values were compared by one-way ANOVA with Sidak's multiple comparisons tests. Drawn from immuneACCESS, this table holds only the in-frame rearrangements with V and J called that TCRdb kept. Clones are partly lost; checked studies trace under half to an unresolved V gene and leave the rest unexplained. The D gene and trimming were derived from the DNA, and the V and J assignments and clone size from that table. The table for this sample lists tens of thousands of clones; around nine tenths of them were counted only once. More than 9% of the sample rests with the top ten.

In light of the paper, this sample's time point label describes: about 28 days (+/-7) after the second vaccine dose. AZD1222 recipients whose second dose came at about 4 weeks and those whose second dose came at about 12 weeks were combined into one group, since spike-specific TCR depth and breadth did not differ between the two schedules. Vaccinee samples were obtained from the UK trials COV001 and COV002, which included a single-blind randomized controlled phase 2/3 trial of AZD1222 (ChAdOx1 nCoV-19) in healthy adults. For TCRbeta chain sequencing, PBMC samples from trial participants were taken at day 0 and at day 28 after the second dose. Regarding this clone: It has no known antigen specificity. Base qualities were left out, and no much larger clone turns up one base away.

This TCR was recovered from an adult who received the AZD1222 COVID-19 vaccine. The source was peripheral blood, collected 28 days after the second AZD1222 dose. The rearrangement joined TRBV29-1 to TRBJ2-5, with 8 bases matching TRBD1. The DNA sequence follows: TGCAGCGTTGAAACAGGACAGGGGACCCAGTACTTC. It translates to CSVETGQGTQYF.